This T cell receptor (beta chain) stems from a study of CD8+ T cells in alopecia areata. It was cDNA, reverse transcribed from extracted RNA, that served as the sequencing template. Some clones are missing from TCRdb's copy, which holds only in-frame ones; the method was immunoSEQ multiplex PCR. Of roughly 150,000 clones in the sample, 50% to 60% were seen once. This clone was seen a handful of times. The CDR3 sequence is 10 residues long. Germline V lookup: CDR1 SQVTM, CDR2 ANQGSEA. V was cut by 7 bases and J by 1 base, with 4 bases left in between. The sequencing sample was made of CD4+ T cells sorted from blood. The chain carries TRBV29-1 and TRBJ1-1; no clear D gene. This TCR was sampled from a human donor in good health. The CDR3 DNA reads TGCAGCGGGCAGAACACTGAAGCTTTCTTT. Its protein product is CSGQNTEAFF.